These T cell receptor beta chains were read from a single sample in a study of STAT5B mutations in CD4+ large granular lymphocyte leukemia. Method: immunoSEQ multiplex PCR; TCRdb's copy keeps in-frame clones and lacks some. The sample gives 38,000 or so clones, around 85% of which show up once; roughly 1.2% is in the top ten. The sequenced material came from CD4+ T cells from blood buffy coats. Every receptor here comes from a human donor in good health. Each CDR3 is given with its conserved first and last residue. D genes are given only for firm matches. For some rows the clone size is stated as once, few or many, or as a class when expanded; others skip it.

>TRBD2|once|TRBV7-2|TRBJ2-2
CASSSSFRFSGINTGELFF
TGTGCCAGCAGCTCCAGCTTCCGATTTAGCGGGATTAACACCGGGGAGCTGTTTTTT
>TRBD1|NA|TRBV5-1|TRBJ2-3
CASSGQVQDTQYF
TGCGCCAGCTCGGGACAGGTCCAAGATACGCAGTATTTT
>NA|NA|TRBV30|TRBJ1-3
CAWRTGRSGNTIYF
TGTGCCTGGAGGACAGGCCGCTCTGGAAACACCATATATTTT
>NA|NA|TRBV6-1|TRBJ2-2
CASSEGTTNTGELFF
TGTGCCAGCAGTGAAGGGACAACGAACACCGGGGAGCTGTTTTTT
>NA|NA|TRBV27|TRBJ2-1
CASQNSMDYNEQFF
TGTGCCAGCCAGAACTCGATGGATTACAATGAGCAGTTCTTC
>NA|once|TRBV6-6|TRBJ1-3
CASSYFRPNSGNTIYF
TGTGCCAGCAGTTACTTTAGGCCCAACTCTGGAAACACCATATATTTT
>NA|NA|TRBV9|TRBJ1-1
CASSARRDTEAFF
TGTGCCAGCAGCGCCAGGAGGGACACTGAAGCTTTCTTT
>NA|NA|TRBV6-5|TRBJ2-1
CASSPRVVRANEQFF
TGTGCCAGCAGTCCCCGGGTAGTGAGGGCTAATGAGCAGTTCTTC
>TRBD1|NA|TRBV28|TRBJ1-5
CASSSPTGFSNQPQHF
TGTGCCAGCAGCTCGCCGACAGGGTTTAGCAATCAGCCCCAGCATTTT
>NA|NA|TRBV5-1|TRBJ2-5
CASSLAGQYQETQYF
TGCGCCAGCAGCTTGGCCGGGCAGTATCAAGAGACCCAGTACTTC
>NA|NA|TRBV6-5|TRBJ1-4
CASRLTFTNEKLFF
TGTGCCAGCAGACTCACATTCACTAATGAAAAACTGTTTTTT
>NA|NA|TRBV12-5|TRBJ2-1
CASGLFVPGEQFF
TGTGCTAGTGGTTTGTTTGTCCCGGGGGAGCAGTTCTTC
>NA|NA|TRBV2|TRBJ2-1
CASSADSSYNEQFF
TGTGCCAGCAGCGCGGACAGCTCCTACAATGAGCAGTTCTTC
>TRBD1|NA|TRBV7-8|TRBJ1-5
CASRAGTEPNQPQHF
TGTGCCAGCAGGGCTGGGACAGAGCCAAATCAGCCCCAGCATTTT
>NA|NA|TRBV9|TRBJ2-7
CASSDKQGLVGEQYF
TGTGCCAGCAGCGACAAACAGGGTCTGGTTGGCGAGCAGTACTTC
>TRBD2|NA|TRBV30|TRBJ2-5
CAWGRASGIRETQYF
TGTGCCTGGGGGAGGGCTAGCGGGATAAGAGAGACCCAGTACTTC
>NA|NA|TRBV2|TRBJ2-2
CASSDIGHSNTGELFF
TGTGCCAGCAGTGATATTGGACACTCGAACACCGGGGAGCTGTTTTTT
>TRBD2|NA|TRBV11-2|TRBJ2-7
CASSLRGAGVFEQYF
TGTGCCAGCAGCTTAAGGGGAGCGGGAGTCTTCGAGCAGTACTTC
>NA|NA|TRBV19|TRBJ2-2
CASSSVGELFF
TGTGCCAGTAGTAGCGTCGGGGAGCTGTTTTTT
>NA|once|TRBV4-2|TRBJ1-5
CASSQDPSFGGGAQPQHF
TGTGCCAGCAGCCAAGATCCCTCTTTTGGGGGGGGTGCTCAGCCCCAGCATTTT
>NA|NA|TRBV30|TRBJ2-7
CAWSGGGGREQYF
TGTGCCTGGAGTGGCGGCGGAGGGCGGGAGCAGTACTTC
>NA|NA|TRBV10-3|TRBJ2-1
CAIGVTENEQFF
TGTGCCATCGGGGTCACAGAAAATGAGCAGTTCTTC
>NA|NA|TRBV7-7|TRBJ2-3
CASSRGGIDTQYF
TGTGCTAGCAGTCGAGGTGGGATCGATACGCAGTATTTT
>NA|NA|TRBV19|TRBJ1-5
CASSIWATGSGRNSQPQHF
TGTGCCAGTAGTATTTGGGCGACAGGTAGCGGGAGAAATAGTCAGCCCCAGCATTTT
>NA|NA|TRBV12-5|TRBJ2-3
CASGLSGTSTDTQYF
TGTGCTAGTGGTTTATCTGGGACTAGCACAGATACGCAGTATTTT
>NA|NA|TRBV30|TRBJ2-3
CAWSGPRTSTDTQYF
TGTGCCTGGAGCGGACCCCGCACTAGCACAGATACGCAGTATTTT
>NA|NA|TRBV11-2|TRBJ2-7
CASSLVGQRYEQYF
TGTGCCAGCAGCCTAGTTGGACAGCGCTACGAGCAGTACTTC
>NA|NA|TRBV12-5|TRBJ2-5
CASATPQGFGETQYF
TGTGCTAGTGCTACTCCTCAGGGGTTTGGCGAGACCCAGTACTTC
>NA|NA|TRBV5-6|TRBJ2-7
CASSSYEQYF
TGTGCCAGCAGCTCCTACGAGCAGTACTTC
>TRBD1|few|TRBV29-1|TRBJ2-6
CSATGAGANVLTF
TGCAGCGCCACAGGGGCAGGGGCCAACGTCCTGACTTTC
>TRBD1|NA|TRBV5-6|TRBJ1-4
CASSWGQVNEKLFF
TGTGCCAGCAGCTGGGGACAGGTTAATGAAAAACTGTTTTTT
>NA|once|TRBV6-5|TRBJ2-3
CASKPGTSFTDTQYF
TGTGCCAGCAAACCCGGGACTTCTTTCACAGATACGCAGTATTTT
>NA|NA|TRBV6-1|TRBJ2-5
CASRETGRETQYF
TGTGCCAGCAGAGAGACAGGGAGGGAGACCCAGTACTTC
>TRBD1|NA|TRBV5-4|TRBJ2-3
CASSLRTGLTDTQYF
TGTGCCAGCAGCTTGAGGACAGGGCTCACAGATACGCAGTATTTT
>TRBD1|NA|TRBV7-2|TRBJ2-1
CASSLGQAYVAQFF
TGTGCCAGCAGCCTGGGACAGGCCTATGTCGCGCAGTTCTTC
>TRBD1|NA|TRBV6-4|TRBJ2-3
CASSRDSASTDTQYF
TGTGCCAGCAGCAGGGACAGCGCTAGCACAGATACGCAGTATTTT
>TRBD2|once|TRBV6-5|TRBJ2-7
CASSPLAGAASEQYF
TGTGCCAGCAGTCCCCTAGCGGGAGCAGCCAGCGAGCAGTACTTC
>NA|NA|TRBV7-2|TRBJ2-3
CASSLLTRDTQYF
TGTGCCAGCAGTTTACTGACCAGAGATACGCAGTATTTT
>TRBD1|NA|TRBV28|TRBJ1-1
CASSFHTGEEEAFF
TGTGCCAGCAGTTTTCATACAGGGGAGGAGGAAGCTTTCTTT
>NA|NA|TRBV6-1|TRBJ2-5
CASSGQYSQETQYF
TGTGCCAGCAGCGGTCAGTATAGCCAAGAGACCCAGTACTTC
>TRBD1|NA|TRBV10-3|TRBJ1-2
CAISVTGGASGYTF
TGTGCCATCAGTGTAACAGGGGGCGCTTCTGGCTACACCTTC
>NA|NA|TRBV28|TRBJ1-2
CASSSPSTGTNYGYTF
TGTGCCAGCAGTTCACCCTCGACAGGAACTAACTATGGCTACACCTTC